The 30 T cell receptor beta chains given below trace back to one sample, sequenced in a study of blood T cell repertoires in COVID-19. The method was immunoSEQ multiplex PCR; TCRdb's version includes in-frame clones alone and lacks a portion of them. In the table there are approximately 320,000 clones, 87% of which are singletons. The sample consisted of PBMCs or T cells enriched from blood (not recorded which). These receptors were collected from a woman aged 18-29 years who had recovered from COVID-19.

V and J are TRBV18 and TRBJ2-5, with TRBD1 matching 8 bases. J lost 4 bases, V lost 4 bases, and 8 bases had no gene match. From germline, CDR1 is KGHSH and CDR2 LQKENI. The CDR3 length is 15 residues. The CDR3 nucleotides read TGTGCCAGCTCACTCCAACAGGGGGACGGAGAGACCCAGTACTTC. It is translated as CASSLQQGDGETQYF.

This chain links TRBV2 with TRBJ2-2; 10 bases map to TRBD1. After removal of 5 bases from V and 3 bases from J, the junction contained 6 bases not matched to a gene. From germline, CDR1 is SNHLY and CDR2 FYNNEI. CDR3 length: 16 residues. The DNA for the CDR3 is TGTGCCAGCAGTCGACAGGGGGCGCGGGACACCGGGGAGCTGTTTTTT. As protein: CASSRQGARDTGELFF.

The rearrangement links TRBV3-1 (or the pseudogene TRBV3-2) to TRBJ2-7; a possible D gene is TRBD2 (6 bases). CDR3 length: 14 residues. The germline V gene encodes CDR1 LGHDT and CDR2 YNNKEL (reference sequence). The V and J ends lost 4 bases and 1 base respectively, with 11 bases between them. The CDR3 DNA reads as TGTGCCAGCAGCCTGGACTACCAGTCCTACGAGCAGTACTTC. Its protein product is CASSLDYQSYEQYF.

The chain has TRBV4-1 and TRBJ1-1, with 8 bases that match TRBD1. This CDR3 has 15 amino acids. CDR1 is MGHRA and CDR2 is YSYEKL in the germline V gene. V shed 5 bases, J shed 3 bases, and the junction held 8 bases outside the gene matches. CDR3 in amino acids: CASSKRTGWDTEAFF. The DNA of the CDR3 is TGCGCCAGCAGCAAACGGACAGGGTGGGACACTGAAGCTTTCTTT.

J is TRBJ2-1 and V is TRBV9; a weak D match, TRBD1 (6 bases). The CDR3 contains 15 residues. Trimming shortened V by 1 base and J by 1 base, and 9 bases separated the two germline ends. Germline V CDR1 and CDR2: SGDLS, YYNGEE. CDR3 sequence: CASSVQGLSYNEQFF. The CDR3 coding sequence is TGTGCCAGCAGCGTACAGGGGCTTTCCTACAATGAGCAGTTCTTC.

The chain joins TRBV28 to TRBJ1-6; 7 nucleotides line up with TRBD1. This CDR3 contains 15 residues. Germline CDR1 reads MDHEN; CDR2 reads SYDVKM. The V and J ends lost 7 bases and 7 bases, in that order; junction bases with no gene match: 10. This chain's CDR3 is CASTRTGTVNSPLHF. The CDR3 DNA sequence: TGTGCCAGCACCAGAACCGGGACAGTAAATTCACCCCTCCACTTT. Full variable domain (remainder filled in from reference TRBV28 and TRBJ1-6): DVKVTQSSRYLVKRTGEKVFLECVQDMDHENMFWYRQDPGLGLRLIYFSYDVKMKEKGDIPEGYSVSREKKERFSLILESASTNQTSMYLCASTRTGTVNSPLHFGNGTRLTVT.

This chain connects TRBV1 to TRBJ1-2; TRBD1 is the table's D call and was not checked against the DNA. TRBV1 is a recognized pseudogene. The CDR3 runs 15 residues. In DNA form, the CDR3 reads TGCACCAGCAGCCCAGGACAGGGTTGTGGCTATGGCTACACCTTC. This translates into CTSSPGQGCGYGYTF.

This chain joins TRBV19 and TRBJ1-4, with D possibly being TRBD1 (5 bases). The germline V and J ends were trimmed by 7 bases and 0 bases, with 15 bases remaining between them. Germline CDR1 LNHDA, CDR2 SQIVND (reference sequence). The CDR3 has 16 amino acids. The CDR3 protein is CASTKRQPSTNEKLFF. As DNA, the CDR3 is TGTGCCAGTACCAAGCGACAGCCTTCAACTAATGAAAAACTGTTTTTT.

The CDR3 coding sequence is TGTGCCAGCAGCTTGGGGACAGGGGGGGACGAGCAGTACTTC. It encodes CASSLGTGGDEQYF. The chain links TRBV11-3 to TRBJ2-7, with 11 bases aligning to TRBD1. Trimming took 3 bases from V and 5 from J; bases not matched to a gene: 3. Germline V lookup: CDR1 SGHNT, CDR2 YENEEA. This CDR3 comprises 14 residues. Full variable domain (outside the CDR3, taken from reference TRBV11-3 and TRBJ2-7): EAGVVQSPRYKIIEKKQPVAFWCNPISGHNTLYWYLQNLGQGPELLIRYENEEAVDDSQLPKDRFSAERLKGVDSTLKIQPAELGDSAVYLCASSLGTGGDEQYFGPGTRLTVT.

The chain carries TRBV29-1 and TRBJ2-1; the D is unclear. The CDR3 runs to 14 residues. V was trimmed by 0 bases and J by 6 bases, leaving 12 bases between them. Germline V gene data show CDR1 as SQVTM and CDR2 as ANQGSEA. CDR3 protein: CSVEDRIGVNEQFF. CDR3 DNA: TGCAGCGTTGAAGATCGCATTGGAGTCAATGAGCAGTTCTTC.

The gene calls are TRBV7-9 and TRBJ1-1; D is possibly TRBD1 (5 bases). V lost 1 base and J 11 bases, leaving 11 bases between the germline ends. The germline CDR1 and CDR2 sequences are SEHNR and FQNEAQ (reference sequence). This CDR3 has 12 residues. CDR3 DNA sequence: TGTGCCAGCAGCTTAGTGGGGACTAACGCTTTCTTT. It specifies CASSLVGTNAFF.

This chain uses TRBV4-1 with TRBJ1-6; D not resolved. Germline CDR1 reads MGHRA; CDR2 reads YSYEKL. This CDR3 contains 14 residues. The V end lost 7 bases, the J end lost 7 bases, and 14 bases lay between the germline ends. The CDR3 DNA is TGCGCCAGCAACCCACGGGTTGACAATTCACCCCTCCACTTT. This translates into CASNPRVDNSPLHF.

The chain employs TRBV14 and TRBJ2-5; D is unresolved. The CDR3 has 13 amino acids. Looked up from germline, CDR1 is SGHDN and CDR2 is FVKESK. The V end lost 0 bases, the J end lost 3 bases, and 5 bases lay between the germline ends. The CDR3 loop reads CASSQERKETQYF. The CDR3 nucleotides read TGTGCCAGCAGCCAAGAGCGTAAAGAGACCCAGTACTTC.

This sequence joins TRBV18 and TRBJ1-5; D perhaps matches TRBD1 (6 bases). V lost 4 bases, J lost 5 bases, and 12 bases lay in between. Germline V CDR1 and CDR2: KGHSH, LQKENI. This CDR3 has 14 residues. The DNA of the CDR3 is TGTGCCAGCTCACAACAGGGAATGGATCAGCCCCAGCATTTT. As protein: CASSQQGMDQPQHF.

The genes are TRBV9 and TRBJ2-3; 13 nucleotides align to TRBD2. The CDR3 has 14 amino acids. Germline trimming cut 1 base from V and 8 bases from J; bases unmatched to any gene: 1. Per germline, CDR1 SGDLS and CDR2 YYNGEE. Written as DNA, the CDR3 is TGTGCCAGCAGCGTAACTAGCGGGAGGGGTACGCAGTATTTT. This gives the protein CASSVTSGRGTQYF.

About this clone: This same CDR3 is encoded by further DNA sequences in the sample. The chain links TRBV18 to TRBJ2-6; TRBD1 aligns across 9 bases. CDR3 length: 17 amino acids. Germline loops: CDR1 KGHSH, CDR2 LQKENI. After removal of 1 base from V and 1 base from J, the junction contained 2 bases not matched to a gene. The CDR3 DNA reads TGTGCCAGCTCACCACGGGGACAGGGTTCTGGGGCCAACGTCCTGACTTTC. It codes for CASSPRGQGSGANVLTF.

In this sample, this clone turned up once. The chain has TRBV6-1 and TRBJ2-3; 7 bases match TRBD2. V lost 3 bases, J lost 0 bases, and 9 bases stayed unmatched. Germline V CDR1 and CDR2: MNHNS, SASEGT. This CDR3 is built from 17 residues. CDR3 protein: CASSDLLLALSTDTQYF. The CDR3 nucleotides are TGTGCCAGCAGTGATCTTCTACTAGCGTTAAGCACAGATACGCAGTATTTT.

The chain combines TRBV14 with TRBJ1-1; 12 bases align to TRBD1. The germline V gene encodes CDR1 SGHDN and CDR2 FVKESK. Trimming cost V 4 bases and J 5 bases; bases outside gene matches: 8. CDR3 size: 16 residues. The CDR3 bases are TGTGCCAGCAGCCTTGGGACAGGGGGCTTATCGACTGAAGCTTTCTTT. Its translation: CASSLGTGGLSTEAFF. The whole variable domain, remainder taken from reference TRBV14 and TRBJ1-1, is EAGVTQFPSHSVIEKGQTVTLRCDPISGHDNLYWYRRVMGKEIKFLLHFVKESKQDESGMPNNRFLAERTGGTYSTLKVQPAELEDSGVYFCASSLGTGGLSTEAFFGQGTRLTVV.

The chain carries TRBV7-8 and TRBJ1-6, with a tentative D call TRBD1 (5 bases). Germline CDR1 SGHVS, CDR2 FQNEAQ. This CDR3 spans 18 amino acids. Trimming removed 5 bases from V and 6 bases from J, with 23 bases in between. CDR3 nucleotides: TGTGCCAGCAGCAGAGACCAGGGAATGATGGGCCTTAATTCACCCCTCCACTTT. Protein product: CASSRDQGMMGLNSPLHF.

The V call is TRBV12-3 or TRBV12-4, the J call TRBJ1-2, with 9 bases that match TRBD1. The length of the CDR3 is 13 residues. Germline trimming cut 5 bases from V and 4 bases from J; bases unmatched to any gene: 2. The CDR3 reads CASSKDRGYGYTF. In nucleotides, the CDR3 is TGTGCCAGCAGTAAGGACAGGGGCTATGGCTACACCTTC.

CDR3 DNA sequence: TGTGCCAGCAGCATCAACGCCCGGGGTATGGACACCGGGGAGCTGTTTTTT. Its protein product is CASSINARGMDTGELFF. V gene TRBV7-8 combines with J gene TRBJ2-2; a weak D match, TRBD2 (5 bases). Deletions cut 5 bases from V and 3 bases from J, with 19 bases between. This CDR3 is 17 amino acids long. The V gene's germline CDR1 is SGHVS and CDR2 FQNEAQ.

The V call is TRBV7-2, the J call TRBJ2-7; the match to TRBD1 covers 10 bases. J was trimmed by 6 bases and V by 0 bases; bases with no gene match: 11. The CDR3 contains 17 residues. CDR1 SGHTA and CDR2 FQGNSA come from the germline V gene. The CDR3 DNA reads TGTGCCAGCAGCTTAGCGATGACAGGGGGCAGACGGGTCGAGCAGTACTTC. Translated: CASSLAMTGGRRVEQYF.

The V gene is TRBV5-1, the J gene TRBJ2-3, with 10 bases identical to TRBD2. CDR3 length equals 16 residues. Germline V gene data show CDR1 as SGHRS and CDR2 as YFSETQ. J gave up 4 bases and V 0 bases, and 5 bases lay outside the gene matches. The CDR3 coding sequence is TGCGCCAGCAGCTTGGTGTTAGCGGGAGGCTCAGATACGCAGTATTTT. Amino acids: CASSLVLAGGSDTQYF.

V and J are TRBV6-5 and TRBJ2-7; TRBD2 agrees at 8 bases. The CDR3 sequence is 14 residues long. The ends lost 5 bases at V and 2 bases at J; junction bases unmatched: 5. Looked up from germline, CDR1 is MNHEY and CDR2 is SVGAGI. For the CDR3, the DNA is TGTGCCAGCAGTCCGGGACTAGGGGCCTACGAGCAGTACTTC. Its protein is CASSPGLGAYEQYF.

The gene calls are TRBV2 and TRBJ1-1, with 8 bases matching TRBD1. The CDR3 consists of 17 residues. The germline gives CDR1 SNHLY, CDR2 FYNNEI. V shed 3 bases and J 2 bases; nucleotides not matched to a gene: 11. CDR3 sequence reads: CASSEPGQETTNTEAFF. CDR3 nucleotide sequence: TGTGCCAGCAGTGAGCCGGGACAGGAGACGACAAACACTGAAGCTTTCTTT.

The chain couples TRBV3-1 (or the pseudogene TRBV3-2) to TRBJ1-2, with D perhaps matching TRBD1 (5 bases). Germline lookup yields CDR1 LGHDT and CDR2 YNNKEL (reference sequence). CDR3 length equals 14 residues. Trimming pared 0 bases from V and 5 bases from J, leaving 10 bases between. The DNA for the CDR3 is TGTGCCAGCAGCCAAGAATCCCAGGGATATGGCTACACCTTC. Translated: CASSQESQGYGYTF.

The chain recombines TRBV9 with TRBJ2-7; TRBD2 matches at 9 bases. In germline, CDR1 is SGDLS, CDR2 YYNGEE. The CDR3 spans 14 residues. J gave up 2 bases and V 1 base, and 1 base lay outside the gene matches. CDR3 nucleotides: TGTGCCAGCAGCGTACTAGCGGGACCCTACGAGCAGTACTTC. It translates to CASSVLAGPYEQYF.

This clone has just a few counts. This chain connects TRBV9 to TRBJ2-3, with D perhaps TRBD2 (5 bases). V was clipped by 0 bases and J by 0 bases, with 11 bases between them. The CDR3 is 16 amino acids. Germline lookup yields CDR1 SGDLS and CDR2 YYNGEE. CDR3 in amino acids: CASSVVDAGSTDTQYF. CDR3 nucleotide sequence: TGTGCCAGCAGCGTAGTCGATGCGGGTAGCACAGATACGCAGTATTTT.

This CDR3 reads CASSAEGGITEAFF. The CDR3, as DNA: TGTGCCAGCAGTGCGGAGGGAGGTATCACTGAAGCTTTCTTT. The chain joins TRBV2 to TRBJ1-1, with no clear D. V was trimmed by 4 bases and J by 4 bases, leaving 13 bases between them. Germline assignment: CDR1 SNHLY and CDR2 FYNNEI. The CDR3 is 14 residues long.

The rearrangement links TRBV4-2 to TRBJ2-6, with D possibly being TRBD2 (6 bases). The CDR3 has 14 amino acids. The germline V and J ends were trimmed by 8 bases and 4 bases, with 12 bases remaining between them. Germline CDR1 and CDR2: LGHNA and YNFKEQ. The CDR3 loop reads CASGGASGANVLTF. CDR3 nucleotides: TGTGCCAGCGGCGGGGCGTCAGGGGCCAACGTCCTGACTTTC.